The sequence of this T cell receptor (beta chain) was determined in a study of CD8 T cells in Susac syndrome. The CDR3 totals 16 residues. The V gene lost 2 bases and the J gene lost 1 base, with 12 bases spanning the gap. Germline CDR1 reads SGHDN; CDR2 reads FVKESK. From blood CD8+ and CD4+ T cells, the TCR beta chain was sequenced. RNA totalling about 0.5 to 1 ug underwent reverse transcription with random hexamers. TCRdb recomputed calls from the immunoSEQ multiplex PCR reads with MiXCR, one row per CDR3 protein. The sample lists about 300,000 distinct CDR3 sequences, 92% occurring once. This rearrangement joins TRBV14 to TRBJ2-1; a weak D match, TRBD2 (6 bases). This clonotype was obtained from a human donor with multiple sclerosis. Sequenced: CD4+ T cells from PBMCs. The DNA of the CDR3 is TGTGCCAGCAGCCAACTAGCTGGAGGGTCCTACAATGAGCAGTTCTTC. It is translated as CASSQLAGGSYNEQFF.